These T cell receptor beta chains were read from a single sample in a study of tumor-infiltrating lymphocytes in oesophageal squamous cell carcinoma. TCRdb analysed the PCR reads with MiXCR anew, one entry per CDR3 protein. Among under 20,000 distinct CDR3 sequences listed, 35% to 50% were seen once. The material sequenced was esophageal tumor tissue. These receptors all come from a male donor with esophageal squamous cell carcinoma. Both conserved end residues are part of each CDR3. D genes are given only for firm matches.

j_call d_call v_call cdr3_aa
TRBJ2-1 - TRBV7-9 CASSFAGNYNEQFF
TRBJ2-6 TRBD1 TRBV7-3 CASSPQTGAGANVLTF
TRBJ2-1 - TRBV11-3 CASSFSDNEQFF
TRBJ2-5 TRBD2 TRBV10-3 CAISEEDKAGETQYF
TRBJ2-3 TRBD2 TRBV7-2 CASSAKLAGGRSTDTQYF
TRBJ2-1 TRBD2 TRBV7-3 CASSILAGGPNEQFF
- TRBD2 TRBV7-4 CASSPLSGGPFEQFF
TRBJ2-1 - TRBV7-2 CASSLQVRDEQFF
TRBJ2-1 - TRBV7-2 CASSLSRANEQFF
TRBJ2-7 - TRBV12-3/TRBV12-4 CASSFLVVRNEQYF
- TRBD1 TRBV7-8 CASSRTGGGPEVGETQYF
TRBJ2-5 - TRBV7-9 CASSTREAGNQETQYF
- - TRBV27 CASSTRSGSYEQYF
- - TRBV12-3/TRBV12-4 CASSRTSTKTQYF
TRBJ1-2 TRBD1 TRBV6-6 CASSSQGGGYGYTF
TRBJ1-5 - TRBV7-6 CAGAQGNQPQHF
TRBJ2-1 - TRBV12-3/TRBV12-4 CASSLYSDTQFF
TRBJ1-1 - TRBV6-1 CASTTGNTEAFF
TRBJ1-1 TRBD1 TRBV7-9 CASSKGQGGARNTEAFF
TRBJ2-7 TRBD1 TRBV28 CASRGTGIMEQYF
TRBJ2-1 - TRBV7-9 CASSLRADRYNEQFF
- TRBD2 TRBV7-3 CASSLTLSGGRLYNEQFF
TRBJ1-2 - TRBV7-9 CASSLEYGSGYTF
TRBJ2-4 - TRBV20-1 CSASWRDQWNIQYF
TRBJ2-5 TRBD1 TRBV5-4 CASSSRDSLSQETQYF
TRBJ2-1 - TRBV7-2 CASSRDRRSYNEQFF
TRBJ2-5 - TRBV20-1 CSARDPVAALRAQYF
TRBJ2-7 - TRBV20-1 CSARDLGGYEQYF
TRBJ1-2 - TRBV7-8 CASSFKGSGYTF
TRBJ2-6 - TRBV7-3 CASRRSGANVLTF
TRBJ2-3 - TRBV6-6 CASSALKLSTDTQYF
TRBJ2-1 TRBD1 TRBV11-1 CASSPSWDRGNEQFF
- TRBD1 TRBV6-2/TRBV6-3 CASSSVGQGVQETQYF
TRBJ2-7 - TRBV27 CASSLGSSPGEQYF
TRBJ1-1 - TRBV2 CASGADWGATEAFF
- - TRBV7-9 CASSFSLTAGSVETQYF